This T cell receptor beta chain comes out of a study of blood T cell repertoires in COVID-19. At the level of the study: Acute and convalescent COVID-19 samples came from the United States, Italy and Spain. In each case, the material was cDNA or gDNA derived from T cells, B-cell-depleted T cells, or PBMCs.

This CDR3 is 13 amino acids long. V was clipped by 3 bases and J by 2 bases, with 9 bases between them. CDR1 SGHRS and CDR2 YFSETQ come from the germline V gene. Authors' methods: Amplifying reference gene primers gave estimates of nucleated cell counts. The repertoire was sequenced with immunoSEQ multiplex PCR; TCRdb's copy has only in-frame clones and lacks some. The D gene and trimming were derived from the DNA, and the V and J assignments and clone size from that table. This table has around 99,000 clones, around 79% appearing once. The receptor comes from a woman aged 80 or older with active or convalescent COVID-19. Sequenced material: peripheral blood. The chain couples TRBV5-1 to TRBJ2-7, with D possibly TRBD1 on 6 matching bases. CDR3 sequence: CASSWGQTYEQYF. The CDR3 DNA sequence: TGCGCCAGCAGCTGGGGACAAACCTACGAGCAGTACTTC.